This T cell receptor beta chain was observed in a study of blood T cell repertoires in COVID-19 (dated by TCRdb to 2018 to 2020). Describing the broader study: Collaborator samples came from the United States, Italy and Spain and covered acute and convalescent phases of COVID-19. The material from the prospective study consisted of cDNA or gDNA derived from T cells, B-cell-depleted T cells, or PBMCs. Subjects who had been exposed to COVID-19, were actively infected with it, or had recovered from it provided the deeply sampled blood TCRbeta repertoires that made up the dataset. A freely available public database, intended as a resource for researchers studying the immune response to SARS-CoV-2, is where the repertoires were released. Samples came from the ongoing ImmuneRACE study (first 160 participants) plus 1,254 subjects from 6 global collaborators. The sample metadata nearly always contained a de-identified subject ID, COVID-19 status, age in years and sex. Where available, HLA class I and class II types were taken from metadata supplied by the sample provider and were not determined by assay-based typing. Broader findings and caveats from the paper: The amount of clinical and demographic metadata varied by source and participant and was provided uncurated.

The immunoSEQ Assay, a bias-controlled multiplex PCR, was used to amplify TCRbeta CDR3 regions from genomic DNA. Turning to the authors' computational methods: Within the assay, amplification of reference gene primers was used to estimate how many nucleated cells each sample contained. Sequence reads were collapsed and filtered to measure the absolute abundance of every unique TCRbeta CDR3 rearrangement. For each sample, productive Simpson clonality was calculated as the square root of Simpson's diversity index across productive rearrangements. In TCRdb, the immuneACCESS table is reduced to in-frame sequences with V and J assigned. These tables do not hold every clone; where another copy was compared, an unresolved V gene accounts for under half, and the others remain unexplained. For V, J and clone size, that table is used; D and trimming come from the DNA. This sample has 250,000 to 350,000 clones in its table, and approximately 83% of those were observed once. In total, the top ten clones hold 3.5% to 5.5% of the sample.

As for this clone: The antigen it binds to is not known. Within one base of it there is no much larger clone, and no base qualities were kept.

Enrolling through a virtual design, the prospective study's participants ranged in age from roughly 18 to 90 years and lived across 24 United States geographic areas. In the prospective study, cohorts were assigned on the basis of participant-reported clinical history obtained from a screening survey and a study questionnaire. Recovered participants in ImmuneRACE Cohort 3 were defined as having two consecutive negative NP/OP PCR tests, clearance from a healthcare professional, or resolution of symptoms. Each participant in the prospective study had whole blood, serum and a nasopharyngeal or oropharyngeal swab collected by mobile phlebotomists. Additional blood draws and questionnaires over an approximately two-month period could optionally be provided by prospective study participants. Blood samples from the prospective study were shipped frozen or at room temperature prior to DNA extraction. In the germline V gene, CDR1 corresponds to SNHLY and CDR2 to FYNNEI. From its cysteine to its phenylalanine, the CDR3 spans 12 amino acids. The read is trimmed to its CDR3 DNA, 36 bases read in frame from base 1. V gives up 6 bases and J gives up 8 bases, and the segment between their germline ends measures 13 bases.

The receptor's source is a woman in her 30s who had recovered from COVID-19. The sample consisted of PBMCs or T cells enriched from blood (not recorded which). The rearrangement combines TRBV2 with TRBJ1-2; the D gene is perhaps TRBD1, from 5 matching bases. DNA sequence: TGTGCCAGCAGCGGGGGGGACGGAGGCTACACCTTC. It encodes CASSGGDGGYTF.